These 20 T cell receptor beta chains originate from one sample sequenced in a study of blood T cell repertoires in COVID-19. Profiling relied on immunoSEQ multiplex PCR, and the TCRdb table lists in-frame clones only, not all of them. This repertoire shows about 120,000 clones, over 60% found once; its top ten account for under 2.5%. The sample comprised peripheral blood. The receptors derive from a woman in her 70s with acute or convalescent COVID-19.

V and J are TRBV4-2 and TRBJ1-5; TRBD1 matches at 7 bases. There are 15 residues in the CDR3. J gave up 6 bases and V 3 bases, and 8 bases lay outside the gene matches. Germline CDR1 is LGHNA and CDR2 is YNFKEQ. DNA for the CDR3: TGTGCCAGCAGCCAGAAAGACAGGGACTTTCAGCCCCAGCATTTT. It encodes CASSQKDRDFQPQHF.

This chain links TRBV5-1 with TRBJ1-1, with TRBD1 matching 12 bases. CDR3 length equals 18 residues. V was pared by 4 bases and J by 1 base, with 11 bases of the junction left unmatched. Germline CDR1 and CDR2: SGHRS and YFSETQ. The CDR3 here is CASSPNPGQGAKNTEAFF. CDR3 nucleotide sequence: TGCGCCAGCAGCCCAAATCCGGGACAGGGGGCCAAGAACACTGAAGCTTTCTTT.

The chain joins TRBV5-1 to TRBJ2-7, with 7 bases fitting TRBD2. The CDR3 has 15 amino acids. Germline-derived CDR1 and CDR2 are SGHRS and YFSETQ. After removal of 0 bases from V and 6 bases from J, the junction contained 9 bases not matched to a gene. The CDR3 sequence is CASSLANSGGGEQYF. The DNA for the CDR3 is TGCGCCAGCAGCTTGGCCAACTCGGGCGGGGGCGAGCAGTACTTC.

The V call is TRBV19, the J call TRBJ1-1, with D uncertain. The CDR3 spans 16 residues. Trimming removed 6 bases from V and 0 bases from J, with 17 bases in between. Germline CDR1 reads LNHDA; CDR2 reads SQIVND (reference sequence). The CDR3 reads CASSTRPGTLNTEAFF. The CDR3 coding sequence is TGTGCCAGTAGCACGCGTCCAGGTACATTGAACACTGAAGCTTTCTTT.

This clone came up a few times. The genes are TRBV6-5 and TRBJ1-3; 10 bases agree with TRBD1. From germline, CDR1 is MNHEY and CDR2 SVGAGI. With 6 bases clipped from V and 3 bases from J, the junction kept 5 bases outside the gene matches. This CDR3 spans 15 amino acids. The CDR3 sequence is CASRAGTGDGNTIYF. The CDR3 DNA sequence: TGTGCCAGCAGGGCCGGGACAGGGGATGGAAACACCATATATTTT.

The DNA for the CDR3 is TGTGCCAGCAGACACAGGGTCGAGTATGGCTACACCTTC. Protein: CASRHRVEYGYTF. This chain connects TRBV5-5 to TRBJ1-2, with TRBD1 as a possible D gene (6 bases). Trimming cost V 5 bases and J 5 bases, with 13 bases left between them. Looked up from germline, CDR1 is SGHKS and CDR2 is YYEKEE (reference sequence). CDR3 length: 13 residues.

This CDR3 reads CAGGTEETQYF. CDR3 bases: TGTGCCGGGGGCACTGAAGAGACCCAGTACTTC. The chain employs TRBV30 and TRBJ2-5, with D possibly TRBD1 on 6 matching bases. V was pared by 8 bases and J by 3 bases, with 10 bases between. Germline V CDR1 and CDR2: GTSNPN, SVGIG (reference sequence). The CDR3 has 11 amino acids.

The CDR3: CASSGQGAKNIQYF. In DNA, the CDR3 is TGTGCCAGCAGTGGACAGGGGGCCAAAAACATTCAGTACTTC. V is TRBV6-2 or TRBV6-3 and J is TRBJ2-4; 9 bases are a match to TRBD1. With 5 bases clipped from V and 1 base from J, the junction kept 0 bases outside the gene matches. The germline V gene has CDR1 MNHEY and CDR2 SVGEGT. The CDR3 contains 14 residues.

This chain links TRBV28 with TRBJ2-2, with a tentative D call TRBD2 (6 bases). Germline V lookup: CDR1 MDHEN, CDR2 SYDVKM. The CDR3 loop spans 13 amino acids. V was cut by 3 bases and J by 9 bases, with 11 bases left in between. For the CDR3, the DNA is TGTGCCAGCAGTTTGTGGGAGGTCAGGGAGCTGTTTTTT. It translates to CASSLWEVRELFF.

The chain recombines TRBV6-2 or TRBV6-3 with TRBJ1-1; 7 bases map to TRBD1. V trimming: 4 bases; J trimming: 0 bases; junction bases outside the gene matches: 2. The germline V gene has CDR1 MNHEY and CDR2 SVGEGT. CDR3 length: 14 amino acids. The CDR3 nucleotides read TGTGCCAGCAGTTTAAGGGGGCTGAACACTGAAGCTTTCTTT. This sequence encodes CASSLRGLNTEAFF.

This clone has more than one count but fewer than ten. The chain uses TRBV9 and TRBJ2-5; 11 bases align to TRBD2. With V trimmed by 4 bases and J by 3 bases, 8 bases remained unmatched. The CDR3 is 16 amino acids. Germline loops: CDR1 SGDLS, CDR2 YYNGEE. CDR3 amino acids: CASSPSGLAAKETQYF. Here the CDR3 DNA reads TGTGCCAGCAGCCCCTCGGGACTAGCGGCTAAAGAGACCCAGTACTTC.

There are a few counts of this clone. The CDR3 DNA reads TGTGCCAGCAGCTGGACAGGGGGAGAGACTGAAGCTTTCTTT. Amino acid sequence: CASSWTGGETEAFF. The chain joins TRBV5-5 to TRBJ1-1, with 10 positions matching TRBD1. Germline loops: CDR1 SGHKS, CDR2 YYEKEE (reference sequence). V trimming: 3 bases; J trimming: 5 bases; junction bases outside the gene matches: 4. There are 14 residues in the CDR3.

The gene calls are TRBV29-1 and TRBJ1-2; 10 bases align to TRBD1. V gave up 8 bases and J gave up 3 bases; unmatched junction bases: 9. Germline CDR1 reads SQVTM; CDR2 reads ANQGSEA. This CDR3 comprises 14 residues. Here the CDR3 reads CSTWTGTGDYGYTF. The CDR3, as DNA: TGCAGCACATGGACCGGGACAGGGGACTATGGCTACACCTTC.

CDR3 residues: CASSSKTALSNQPQHF. The CDR3 DNA is TGTGCCAGCAGCTCTAAAACAGCCCTATCCAATCAGCCCCAGCATTTT. The chain recombines TRBV7-9 with TRBJ1-5; D gene ambiguous. The CDR3 loop spans 16 amino acids. Trimming pared 4 bases from V and 3 bases from J, leaving 16 bases between. CDR1 is SEHNR and CDR2 is FQNEAQ in the germline V gene (reference sequence).

The genes are TRBV12-2 and TRBJ2-3; TRBD2 was called by the table and not checked on the DNA. TRBV12-2 represents a pseudogene. The length of the CDR3 is 18 residues. CDR3 DNA: TGTGCAAGTCGCAAGCGGAGCGGCCGTCCCCCTGGCACAGATACGCAGTATTTT. It codes for CASRKRSGRPPGTDTQYF.

The rearrangement links TRBV5-1 to TRBJ2-5; no reliable D call. The CDR3 length is 12 residues. V shed 1 base and J shed 2 bases, with 3 bases lying between them. The V gene's germline CDR1 is SGHRS and CDR2 YFSETQ. CDR3 in DNA: TGCGCCAGCAGCTTGCAGCAAGAGACCCAGTACTTC. This gives the protein CASSLQQETQYF.

The J gene is TRBJ2-5, the V gene TRBV24-1, with TRBD2 matching over 11 bases. V dropped 3 bases and J dropped 0; count of bases not matched to a gene: 8. This CDR3 contains 18 residues. Germline CDR1 and CDR2: KGHDR and SFDVKD. CDR3 protein: CATSDNGLAGHHQETQYF. For the CDR3, the DNA is TGTGCCACCAGTGATAACGGACTAGCGGGCCATCACCAAGAGACCCAGTACTTC.

This rearrangement joins TRBV20-1 to TRBJ2-5; the match to TRBD2 covers 8 bases. CDR3 length: 11 residues. V gave up 4 bases and J gave up 5 bases; unmatched junction bases: 0. Germline assignment: CDR1 DFQATT and CDR2 SNEGSKA (reference sequence). The CDR3 DNA reads TGCAGTGCTAAGCGGGGGGAGACCCAGTACTTC. Its protein product is CSAKRGETQYF.

CDR3 residues: CASSPKGADLFRTEAFF. DNA of the CDR3: TGTGCCAGCAGTCCTAAGGGGGCAGACCTGTTTAGAACTGAAGCTTTCTTT. This chain connects TRBV27 to TRBJ1-1, with TRBD1 matching over 7 bases. The J segment lost 5 bases and the V segment lost 5 bases, leaving 17 bases of the junction unmatched. CDR3 size: 17 residues. The germline CDR1 and CDR2 sequences are MNHEY and SMNVEV (reference sequence).

The V and J genes are TRBV2 and TRBJ2-5; 12 bases map to TRBD2. The CDR3 totals 14 residues. The ends lost 10 bases at V and 5 bases at J; junction bases unmatched: 8. Germline CDR1 reads SNHLY; CDR2 reads FYNNEI. The CDR3 loop is CATSRLAGDETQYF. Written as DNA, the CDR3 is TGTGCCACCTCTAGACTAGCGGGAGACGAGACCCAGTACTTC.